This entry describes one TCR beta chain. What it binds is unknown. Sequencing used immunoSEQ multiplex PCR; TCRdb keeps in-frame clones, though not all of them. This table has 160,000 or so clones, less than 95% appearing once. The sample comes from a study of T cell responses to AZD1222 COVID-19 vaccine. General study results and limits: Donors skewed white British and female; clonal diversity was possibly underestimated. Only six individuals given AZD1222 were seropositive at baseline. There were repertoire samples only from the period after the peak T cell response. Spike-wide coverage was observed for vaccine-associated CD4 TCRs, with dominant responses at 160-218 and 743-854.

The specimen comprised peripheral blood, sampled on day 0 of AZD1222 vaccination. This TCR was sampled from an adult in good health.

The CDR3 sequence is CASSPRRLFTPLHF. The DNA for the CDR3 is TGTGCCAGCAGCCCACGGCGACTGTTTACACCCCTCCACTTT. The V gene is TRBV28, the J gene TRBJ1-6; D not resolved. Germline loops: CDR1 MDHEN, CDR2 SYDVKM. This CDR3 has 14 residues. The germline V and J ends were trimmed by 6 bases and 11 bases, with 17 bases remaining between them.